The table lists the clone carrying this TCR beta chain with a count of one. Germline V lookup: CDR1 DFQATT, CDR2 SNEGSKA (reference sequence). The V gene lost 5 bases and the J gene lost 0 bases, with 2 bases spanning the gap. This CDR3 region has 11 residues. The data derive from a study of blood T cell repertoires in COVID-19. Study summary: Acute-phase and convalescent COVID-19 samples originated in the United States, Italy and Spain. PBMCs, B-cell-depleted T cells, or T cells provided the cDNA or gDNA that made up the material.

Repertoires were generated with immunoSEQ multiplex PCR, while TCRdb's copy carries only in-frame clones and drops some. The table lists about 220,000 clones, 80% to 90% of them singletons. The clonotype comes from a woman aged 18-30 years in a cohort exposed to, infected with or recovered from COVID-19 (not recorded which). Material for sequencing was PBMCs or T cells enriched from blood (not recorded which). The chain uses TRBV20-1 and TRBJ1-3; D not resolved. CDR3 sequence reads: CSAHSGNTIYF. Here the CDR3 DNA reads TGCAGTGCTCACTCTGGAAACACCATATATTTT.